This TCR beta chain was sequenced for a study of CD8 T cells in Susac syndrome. This clonotype was recorded once. RNA, at about 0.45 to 1 ug, was reverse transcribed with random hexamers. TCRdb passed the immunoSEQ multiplex PCR reads through MiXCR, listing each CDR3 protein once. Here the sample spans around 300,000 distinct CDR3 sequences, about 91% being singletons. Source material: CD4+ T cells from PBMCs. This clonotype originated in a human donor with multiple sclerosis.

The CDR3 protein is CATSSQGKNTGELFF. The CDR3, as DNA: TGTGCCACCAGCTCACAGGGGAAAAACACCGGGGAGCTGTTTTTT. The chain uses TRBV15 and TRBJ2-2, with 7 bases that match TRBD1. The trim removed 5 bases at V and 2 bases at J, leaving 5 bases unmatched. The germline CDR1 and CDR2 sequences are LNHNV and YYDKDF (reference sequence). The CDR3 has 15 amino acids.